These 11 T cell receptor beta chains originate from one sample sequenced in a study of shared clonotypes between healthy human individuals. The method was immunoSEQ multiplex PCR; TCRdb's version includes in-frame clones alone and lacks a portion of them. Here the sample spans 2 million to 2.5 million clones, 93% being singletons. The sample taken for sequencing was naive CD4+ T cells from PBMCs. Subset given: CD45RA+ positively selected. Every receptor here comes from a man aged 18 to 30 in good health. Some clones in this sample may be carry-over from other donors' samples.

CDR3 nucleotide sequence: TGTGCCAGCTCACCACCGATCCCGGCAGCGAGGGGGCAGTACTTC. It translates to CASSPPIPAARGQYF. This chain uses TRBV18 with TRBJ2-7; D might be TRBD1 or TRBD2, each matching 5 bases. The CDR3 is 15 amino acids. CDR1 and CDR2 from the germline V gene are KGHSH and LQKENI. The ends were cut back, 0 bases at V and 9 bases at J, with 18 bases in the middle.

The chain employs TRBV7-8 and TRBJ2-2; a weak D match, TRBD2 (6 bases). This CDR3 is built from 15 residues. V lost 5 bases and J 6 bases, leaving 16 bases between the germline ends. The germline gives CDR1 SGHVS, CDR2 FQNEAQ. The CDR3 protein is CASSHDHGEAGELFF. Here the CDR3 DNA reads TGTGCCAGCAGCCACGACCACGGGGAGGCCGGGGAGCTGTTTTTT.

The rearrangement joins TRBV15 to TRBJ2-7; unclear D gene. There are 15 residues in the CDR3. Trimming cost V 2 bases and J 2 bases, with 13 bases left between them. CDR1 LNHNV and CDR2 YYDKDF come from the germline V gene (reference sequence). The CDR3 DNA is TGTGCCACCAGCAGACCAGATCGGCTCACCTACGAGCAGTACTTC. As protein: CATSRPDRLTYEQYF.

There are a few counts of this clone. V gene TRBV29-1 combines with J gene TRBJ1-1; D gene unclear. The germline gives CDR1 SQVTM, CDR2 ANQGSEA. CDR3 length equals 12 residues. Trimming removed 0 bases at V and 7 bases at J, with 9 bases between. DNA for the CDR3: TGCAGCGTTGAAGACGGAGTAAGTGAAGCTTTCTTT. This encodes CSVEDGVSEAFF.

The chain carries TRBV11-3 and TRBJ2-5; D remains ambiguous. V was pared by 2 bases and J by 2 bases, with 6 bases between. There are 13 residues in the CDR3. Germline lookup yields CDR1 SGHNT and CDR2 YENEEA. The CDR3 DNA reads TGTGCCAGCAGCTTATGGTCACAAGAGACCCAGTACTTC. Translation gives CASSLWSQETQYF.

The CDR3 DNA is TGTGCCAGCAGTCCTAGGGACAGAGTTGTGGGTACCTTC. Translating it yields CASSPRDRVVGTF. The gene calls are TRBV28 and TRBJ1-2, with TRBD1 matching over 7 bases. This CDR3 spans 13 amino acids. With V trimmed by 5 bases and J by 14 bases, 14 bases remained unmatched. CDR1 and CDR2 (germline): MDHEN, SYDVKM.

This clone has only one observation. The chain links TRBV11-1 to TRBJ1-3; the match to TRBD1 covers 10 bases. In germline, CDR1 is SGHAT, CDR2 FQDESV (reference sequence). This CDR3 comprises 16 residues. V lost 4 bases to trimming and J lost 2 bases; unmatched junction nucleotides: 5. The DNA of the CDR3 is TGTGCCAGCAGCTCGGGACAGGGGACAACTGGAAACACCATATATTTT. Its protein is CASSSGQGTTGNTIYF.

In DNA form, the CDR3 reads TGTGCCAGCAGCCAAGTTCTAGCGGGAGGTTCCTACAATGAGCAGTTCTTC. It encodes CASSQVLAGGSYNEQFF. The chain uses TRBV4-2 and TRBJ2-1; 11 nucleotides align to TRBD2. This CDR3 has 17 amino acids. Looked up from germline, CDR1 is LGHNA and CDR2 is YNFKEQ. Unmatched junction bases numbered 3, after V lost 1 base and J lost 1 base.

The chain is built from TRBV9 and TRBJ2-1, with 16 bases aligning to TRBD2. The germline V gene encodes CDR1 SGDLS and CDR2 YYNGEE. V lost 0 bases, J lost 4 bases, and 4 bases stayed unmatched. The CDR3 sequence is 18 residues long. The CDR3 sequence: CASSVEGLAGGPYNEQFF. DNA for the CDR3: TGTGCCAGCAGCGTAGAGGGACTAGCGGGAGGGCCGTACAATGAGCAGTTCTTC.

This chain uses TRBV5-3 with TRBJ2-2; no clear D. TRBV5-3 is known as an ORF, though its function is uncertain. The CDR3 runs 16 residues. Trimming pared 0 bases from V and 0 bases from J, leaving 9 bases between. CDR3 amino acids: CARSLVGRSNTGELFF. CDR3 DNA sequence: TGTGCCAGAAGCTTGGTTGGGCGCTCGAACACCGGGGAGCTGTTTTTT.

This chain uses TRBV6-6 with TRBJ1-4, with TRBD1 matching 7 bases. From germline, CDR1 is MNHNY and CDR2 SVGAGI (reference sequence). Germline trimming cut 5 bases from V and 3 bases from J; bases unmatched to any gene: 6. CDR3 length equals 15 residues. CDR3 sequence reads: CASSDRDGANEKLFF. The CDR3 coding sequence is TGTGCCAGCAGTGACAGGGACGGCGCTAATGAAAAACTGTTTTTT.